This section outlines one T cell receptor (beta chain) sequence together with its context. This record belongs to a study of control samples from healthy donors and cancer patients. Profiling relied on immunoSEQ multiplex PCR, and the TCRdb table lists in-frame clones only, not all of them. Altogether 150,000 to 200,000 clones are present, over 85% being singletons, with the ten largest covering approximately 1.5%. CDR1 MNHNS and CDR2 SASEGT come from the germline V gene. V was shortened by 5 bases and J by 3 bases, with 13 bases between the two germline ends. The CDR3 is 14 residues long. Sequenced: blood. This clonotype was obtained from a man aged 25-45 years in good health. The chain has TRBV6-1 and TRBJ1-1; D is possibly TRBD1 (6 bases). As DNA, the CDR3 is TGTGCCAGCAGTTGGACAGCGGAGTACACTGAAGCTTTCTTT. This gives the protein CASSWTAEYTEAFF.